A selection of T cell receptor beta chains follows, all from one sample in a study of cytotoxic CD8 clonotypes in ibrutinib-treated CLL. The method was immunoSEQ multiplex PCR; TCRdb's version includes in-frame clones alone and lacks a portion of them. The sample records over 100,000 clones, approximately 83% being singletons. The sequencing used PBMCs, collected after 24 months of ibrutinib treatment. The origin of the receptors is a human donor with chronic lymphocytic leukemia. Both conserved end residues are part of each CDR3. Fields, in order: D gene, J gene, clone size, V gene, CDR3 protein, CDR3 DNA. A D gene is named only where the DNA matches it firmly. Size is stated for part of the rows, as once, few or many counts, or as a class when the clone is expanded.

>TRBD1|TRBJ2-1|few|TRBV9
CASSVGQGPYNEQFF
TGTGCCAGCAGCGTGGGACAGGGGCCCTACAATGAGCAGTTCTTC
>.|TRBJ2-4|once|TRBV15
CATSGGDRAKNIQYF
TGTGCCACCAGCGGGGGAGACAGGGCCAAAAACATTCAGTACTTC
>TRBD2|TRBJ2-1|.|TRBV7-3
CASSQRLAGGNEQFF
TGTGCCAGCAGCCAGCGACTAGCGGGAGGCAATGAGCAGTTCTTC
>TRBD1|TRBJ1-2|once|TRBV5-5
CASSPDGTGNLNYGYTF
TGTGCCAGCAGCCCGGATGGGACAGGGAACCTTAACTATGGCTACACCTTC
>.|TRBJ2-3|.|TRBV7-3
CASSPRSTQYF
TGTGCCAGCAGCCCGAGAAGTACGCAGTATTTT
>.|TRBJ2-1|.|TRBV4-3
CASSQARAGTNEQFF
TGCGCCAGCAGCCAAGCCCGAGCGGGCACCAATGAGCAGTTCTTC
>TRBD2|TRBJ2-5|.|TRBV28
CASSSPRSGNSQETQYF
TGTGCCAGCAGTTCCCCCCGAAGCGGGAACAGCCAAGAGACCCAGTACTTC
>TRBD1|TRBJ2-3|.|TRBV7-2
CASTKGQAEDTQYF
TGTGCCAGCACCAAAGGACAGGCAGAAGATACGCAGTATTTT
>.|TRBJ2-3|few|TRBV14
CASSQRSTDTQYF
TGTGCCAGCAGCCAACGGAGCACAGATACGCAGTATTTT
>.|TRBJ1-4|.|TRBV7-6
CASSLASLGTNREKLFF
TGTGCCAGCAGCTTAGCAAGTTTGGGCACCAACAGGGAAAAACTGTTTTTT
>.|TRBJ1-2|.|TRBV5-1
CASNVGNNYGYTF
TGCGCCAGCAACGTAGGAAATAACTATGGCTACACCTTC
>TRBD2|TRBJ2-1|.|TRBV2
CASRALAGGQSEQFF
TGTGCCAGCAGGGCCCTAGCGGGGGGGCAAAGTGAGCAGTTCTTC
>.|TRBJ1-1|.|TRBV7-3
CASSLRQGEAFF
TGTGCCAGCAGCTTAAGGCAGGGAGAAGCTTTCTTT
>TRBD2|TRBJ2-3|.|TRBV7-3
CASSLIPASGGTDTQYF
TGTGCCAGCAGCTTAATTCCGGCTAGCGGGGGCACAGATACGCAGTATTTT
>TRBD2|TRBJ2-3|.|TRBV28
CASSPRLAGVTDTQYF
TGTGCCAGCAGTCCCCGACTAGCGGGAGTGACAGATACGCAGTATTTT
>.|TRBJ1-4|.|TRBV28
CASTDSTNEKLFF
TGTGCCAGCACAGACAGCACTAATGAAAAACTGTTTTTT
>.|TRBJ2-5|.|TRBV4-3
CASSQDFTGLETQYF
TGCGCCAGCAGCCAAGATTTCACAGGGCTGGAGACCCAGTACTTC
>.|TRBJ1-2|once|TRBV6-6
CASSYPQGYGYTF
TGTGCCAGCAGTTACCCGCAGGGCTATGGCTACACCTTC
>.|TRBJ1-3|once|TRBV6-5
CASTSQVPGNTIYF
TGTGCCAGCACTTCACAGGTCCCTGGAAACACCATATATTTT
>.|TRBJ1-2|.|TRBV7-2
CASSPRAGRGGGRYTF
TGTGCCAGCAGCCCTAGGGCCGGCAGGGGCGGAGGAAGGTACACCTTC
>.|TRBJ2-1|.|TRBV6-6
CASSGPDNEQFF
TGTGCCAGCAGTGGGCCAGACAATGAGCAGTTCTTC
>.|TRBJ2-2|.|TRBV5-1
CASSLQGQTTGELFF
TGCGCCAGCAGCTTACAGGGACAAACCACCGGGGAGCTGTTTTTT
>.|TRBJ1-1|.|TRBV19
CASKIGRKRGTEAFF
TGTGCCAGTAAGATCGGACGCAAAAGGGGCACTGAAGCTTTCTTT
>TRBD2|TRBJ2-1|.|TRBV7-7
CASSLGASGSSYNEQFF
TGTGCTAGCAGCTTAGGGGCTAGCGGGAGCTCCTACAATGAGCAGTTCTTC
>.|TRBJ2-3|.|TRBV9
CASSVQGTDTQYF
TGTGCCAGCAGCGTACAGGGTACAGATACGCAGTATTTT
>.|TRBJ2-5|.|TRBV4-1
CASSQGWGQETQYF
TGCGCCAGCAGCCAAGGTTGGGGCCAAGAGACCCAGTACTTC
>TRBD2|TRBJ2-7|.|TRBV7-3
CASSLLAGYTYEQYF
TGTGCCAGCAGCTTACTAGCGGGGTACACCTACGAGCAGTACTTC
>.|TRBJ2-7|.|TRBV9
CASSVERGEQYF
TGTGCCAGCAGCGTAGAGAGGGGCGAGCAGTACTTC
>.|TRBJ2-3|once|TRBV5-4
CASSSSFRTDTQYF
TGTGCCAGCAGCTCCTCTTTTCGAACAGATACGCAGTATTTT
>TRBD1|TRBJ2-5|.|TRBV2
CASSEQGTGKETQYF
TGTGCCAGCAGCGAGCAGGGGACAGGGAAAGAGACCCAGTACTTC
>TRBD1|TRBJ2-5|.|TRBV7-3
CASSFDRTGGRETQYF
TGTGCCAGCAGCTTCGACCGGACAGGCGGGCGCGAGACCCAGTACTTC
>.|TRBJ1-3|.|TRBV5-1
CASSLGTASGNTIYF
TGCGCCAGCAGCTTGGGGACAGCCTCTGGAAACACCATATATTTT
>TRBD2|TRBJ2-7|.|TRBV10-3
CAISGTSGRPYEQYF
TGTGCCATCAGTGGGACTAGCGGGAGACCCTACGAGCAGTACTTC
>TRBD1|TRBJ2-1|.|TRBV10-3
CAISGPGQGRNEQFF
TGTGCCATCAGTGGCCCGGGACAGGGGAGGAATGAGCAGTTCTTC
>.|TRBJ2-1|.|TRBV28
CASSFRGIIFNEQFF
TGTGCCAGCAGTTTCAGAGGAATAATTTTCAATGAGCAGTTCTTC
>.|TRBJ2-3|.|TRBV5-6
CASSFRDTQYF
TGTGCCAGCAGCTTCAGGGATACGCAGTATTTT
>.|TRBJ1-3|.|TRBV6-5
CASSYTVLSSGNTIYF
TGTGCCAGCAGTTACACCGTTTTAAGCTCTGGAAACACCATATATTTT
>TRBD1|TRBJ1-5|.|TRBV10-3
CAISQQGPENQPQHF
TGTGCCATCAGTCAACAGGGGCCCGAAAATCAGCCCCAGCATTTT
>TRBD1|TRBJ2-7|.|TRBV9
CASSDRDRGPSYEQYF
TGTGCCAGCAGCGACCGGGACAGGGGGCCTTCCTACGAGCAGTACTTC
>TRBD1|TRBJ2-5|once|TRBV9
CASSPRGQKETQYF
TGTGCCAGCAGCCCCCGGGGACAGAAAGAGACCCAGTACTTC